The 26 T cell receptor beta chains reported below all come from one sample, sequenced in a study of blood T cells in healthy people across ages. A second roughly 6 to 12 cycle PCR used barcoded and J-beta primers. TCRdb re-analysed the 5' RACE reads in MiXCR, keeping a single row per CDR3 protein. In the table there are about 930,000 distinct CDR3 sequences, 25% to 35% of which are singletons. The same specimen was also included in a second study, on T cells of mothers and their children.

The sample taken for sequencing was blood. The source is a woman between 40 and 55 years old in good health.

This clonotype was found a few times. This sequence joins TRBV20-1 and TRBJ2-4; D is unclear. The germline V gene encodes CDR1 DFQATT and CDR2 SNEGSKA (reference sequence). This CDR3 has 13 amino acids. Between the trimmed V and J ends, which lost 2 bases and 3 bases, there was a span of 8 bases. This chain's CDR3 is CSARSGSKNIQYF. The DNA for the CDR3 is TGCAGTGCTAGAAGTGGAAGCAAAAACATTCAGTACTTC.

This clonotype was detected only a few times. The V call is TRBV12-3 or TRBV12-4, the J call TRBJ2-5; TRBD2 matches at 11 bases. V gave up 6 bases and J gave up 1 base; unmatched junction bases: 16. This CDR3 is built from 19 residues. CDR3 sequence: CASSLTGLAGLRGQETQYF. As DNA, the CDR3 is TGTGCCAGCAGCCTGACCGGACTAGCGGGCCTTAGGGGCCAAGAGACCCAGTACTTC.

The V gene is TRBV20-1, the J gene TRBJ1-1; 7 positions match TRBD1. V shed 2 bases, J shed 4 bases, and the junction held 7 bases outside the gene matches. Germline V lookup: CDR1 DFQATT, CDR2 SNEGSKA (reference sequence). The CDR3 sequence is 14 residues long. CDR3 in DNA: TGCAGTGCTAGACAGGCAGGGGGTTCCACTGAAGCTTTCTTT. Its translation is CSARQAGGSTEAFF.

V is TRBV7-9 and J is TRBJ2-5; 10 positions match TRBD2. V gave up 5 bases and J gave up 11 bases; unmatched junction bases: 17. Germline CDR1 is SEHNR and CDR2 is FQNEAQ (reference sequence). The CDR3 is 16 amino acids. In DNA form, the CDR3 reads TGTGCCAGCAGCCTTGGGAGCGGGGGGGCTTACAATGGGCAGTACTTC. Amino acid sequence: CASSLGSGGAYNGQYF.

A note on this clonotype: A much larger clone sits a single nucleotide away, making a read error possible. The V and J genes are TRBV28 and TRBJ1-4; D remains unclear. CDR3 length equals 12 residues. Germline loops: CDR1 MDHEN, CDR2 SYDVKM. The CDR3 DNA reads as TGTGCCTGCAGTTCCCGTAGGCCACAGCTGTTTTTT. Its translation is CACSSRRPQLFF.

In nucleotides, the CDR3 is TGTGCCAGCAGCTTAGCGGGTCTAGCGGAGGGGCGTGAGCAGTTCTTC. Translated: CASSLAGLAEGREQFF. V gene TRBV7-2 combines with J gene TRBJ2-1, with TRBD2 matching 7 bases. Germline-derived CDR1 and CDR2 are SGHTA and FQGNSA. The CDR3 extends over 16 amino acids. After removal of 0 bases from V and 9 bases from J, the junction contained 11 bases not matched to a gene.

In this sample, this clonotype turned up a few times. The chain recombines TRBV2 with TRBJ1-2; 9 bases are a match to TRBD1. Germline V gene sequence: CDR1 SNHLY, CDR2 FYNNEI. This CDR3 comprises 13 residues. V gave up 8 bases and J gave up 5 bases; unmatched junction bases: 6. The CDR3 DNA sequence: TGTGCCAGCGAAAGCGGACAGGGGTATGGCTACACCTTC. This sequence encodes CASESGQGYGYTF.

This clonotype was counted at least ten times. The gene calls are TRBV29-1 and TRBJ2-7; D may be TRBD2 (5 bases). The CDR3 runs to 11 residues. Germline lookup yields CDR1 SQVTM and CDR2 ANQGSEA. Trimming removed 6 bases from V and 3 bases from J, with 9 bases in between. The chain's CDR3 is CSVGEIYEQYF. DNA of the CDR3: TGCAGCGTCGGGGAGATCTACGAGCAGTACTTC.

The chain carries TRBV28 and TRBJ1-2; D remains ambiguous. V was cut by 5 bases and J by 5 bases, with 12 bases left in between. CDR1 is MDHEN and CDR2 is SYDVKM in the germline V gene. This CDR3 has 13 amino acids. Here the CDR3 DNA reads TGTGCCAGCAGTAAGAGTGTTAGATATGGCTACACCTTC. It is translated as CASSKSVRYGYTF.

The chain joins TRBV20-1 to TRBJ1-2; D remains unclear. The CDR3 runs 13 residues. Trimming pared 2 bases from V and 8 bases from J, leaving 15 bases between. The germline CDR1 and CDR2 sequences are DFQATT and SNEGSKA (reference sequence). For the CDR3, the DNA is TGCAGTGCTAGACCGTCCAGGTTGGGCGGCTACACCTTC. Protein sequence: CSARPSRLGGYTF.

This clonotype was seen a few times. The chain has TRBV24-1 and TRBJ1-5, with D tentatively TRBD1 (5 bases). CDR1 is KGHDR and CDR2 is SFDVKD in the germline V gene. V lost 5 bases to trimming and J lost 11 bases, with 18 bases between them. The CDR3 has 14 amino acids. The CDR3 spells CATSGAPLGEAQHF. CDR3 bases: TGTGCCACCAGTGGGGCACCCTTAGGGGAGGCCCAGCATTTT.

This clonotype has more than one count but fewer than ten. The chain's CDR3 is CASRPEVEFPYGYTF. CDR3 coding DNA: TGTGCCAGCAGACCCGAGGTGGAGTTCCCGTATGGCTACACCTTC. J is TRBJ1-2 and V is TRBV7-9; D unresolved. The CDR3 extends over 15 amino acids. Germline V gene lookup returns CDR1 SEHNR and CDR2 FQNEAQ (reference sequence). V shed 6 bases and J shed 5 bases, with 19 bases lying between them.

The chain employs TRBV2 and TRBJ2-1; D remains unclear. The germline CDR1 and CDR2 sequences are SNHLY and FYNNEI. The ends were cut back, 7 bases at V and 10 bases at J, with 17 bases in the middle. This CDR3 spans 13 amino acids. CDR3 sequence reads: CASTTYGRYEQFF. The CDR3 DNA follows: TGTGCCAGCACCACGTACGGTCGCTACGAGCAGTTCTTC.

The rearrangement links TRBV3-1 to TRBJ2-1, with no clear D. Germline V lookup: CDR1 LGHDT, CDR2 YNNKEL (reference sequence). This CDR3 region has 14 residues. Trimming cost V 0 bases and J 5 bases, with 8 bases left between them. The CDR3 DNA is TGTGCCAGCAGCCAAGATTATGGGAACAATGAGCAGTTCTTC. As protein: CASSQDYGNNEQFF.

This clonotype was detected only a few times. DNA for the CDR3: TGTGCCAGCTCACTTGCAGCGGTGAACACTGAAGCTTTCTTT. Translated: CASSLAAVNTEAFF. The genes are TRBV7-2 and TRBJ1-1; D unresolved. Germline CDR1 reads SGHTA; CDR2 reads FQGNSA. V was trimmed by 8 bases and J by 0 bases, leaving 13 bases between them. The CDR3 consists of 14 residues.

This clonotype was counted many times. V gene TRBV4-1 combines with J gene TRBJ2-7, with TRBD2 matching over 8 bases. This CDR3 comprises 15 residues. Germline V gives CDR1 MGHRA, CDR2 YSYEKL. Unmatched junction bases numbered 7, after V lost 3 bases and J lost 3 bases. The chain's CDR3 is CASSQPQRGSYEQYF. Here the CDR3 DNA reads TGCGCCAGCAGCCAGCCCCAGCGGGGGAGCTACGAGCAGTACTTC.

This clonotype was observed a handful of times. CDR3 amino acids: CASSEYTGGMEETQYF. The CDR3 region has the DNA TGTGCCAGCAGTGAATATACAGGGGGGATGGAAGAGACCCAGTACTTC. The V call is TRBV9, the J call TRBJ2-5; 8 positions match TRBD1. J was trimmed by 3 bases and V by 5 bases; bases with no gene match: 12. CDR3 length: 16 residues. Germline values: CDR1 SGDLS, CDR2 YYNGEE.

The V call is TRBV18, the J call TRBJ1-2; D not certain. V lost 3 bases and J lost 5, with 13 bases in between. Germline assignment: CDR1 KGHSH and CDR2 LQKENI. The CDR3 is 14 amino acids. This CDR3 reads CASSPGLTSYGYTF. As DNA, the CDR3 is TGTGCCAGCTCACCTGGCCTTACCAGTTATGGCTACACCTTC.

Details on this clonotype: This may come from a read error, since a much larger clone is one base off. CDR3 amino acids: CAIKGKMGEQCF. CDR3 coding DNA: TGTGCCATCAAGGGCAAAATGGGCGAGCAGTGCTTC. This sequence joins TRBV10-3 and TRBJ2-7; D is unclear. The CDR3 length is 12 residues. CDR1 ENHRY and CDR2 SYGVKD come from the germline V gene.

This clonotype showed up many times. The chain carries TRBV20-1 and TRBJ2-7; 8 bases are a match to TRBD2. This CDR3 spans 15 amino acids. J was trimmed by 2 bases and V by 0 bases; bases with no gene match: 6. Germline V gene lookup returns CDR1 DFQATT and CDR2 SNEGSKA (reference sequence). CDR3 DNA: TGCAGTGCTAGAGAGGCGCGGGGGGCACCCTACGAGCAGTACTTC. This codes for CSAREARGAPYEQYF.

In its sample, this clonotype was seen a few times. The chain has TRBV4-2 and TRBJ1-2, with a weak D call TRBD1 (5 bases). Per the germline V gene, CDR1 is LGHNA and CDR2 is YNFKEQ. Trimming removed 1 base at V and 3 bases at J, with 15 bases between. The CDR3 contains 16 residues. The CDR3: CASSQAQAEGYYGYTF. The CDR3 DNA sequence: TGTGCCAGCAGCCAAGCCCAAGCGGAGGGGTACTATGGCTACACCTTC.

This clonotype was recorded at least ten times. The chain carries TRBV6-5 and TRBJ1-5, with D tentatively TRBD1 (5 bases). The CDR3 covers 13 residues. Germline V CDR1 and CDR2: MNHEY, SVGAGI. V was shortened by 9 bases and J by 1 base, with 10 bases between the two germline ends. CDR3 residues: CARKRDSNQPQHF. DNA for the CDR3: TGTGCCAGGAAACGGGACAGCAATCAGCCCCAGCATTTT.

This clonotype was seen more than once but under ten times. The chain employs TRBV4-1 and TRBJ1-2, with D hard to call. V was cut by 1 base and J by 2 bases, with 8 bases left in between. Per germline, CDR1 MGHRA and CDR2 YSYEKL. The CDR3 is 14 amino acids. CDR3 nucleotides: TGCGCCAGCAGCCAAGTCTCAGGAAACTATGGCTACACCTTC. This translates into CASSQVSGNYGYTF.

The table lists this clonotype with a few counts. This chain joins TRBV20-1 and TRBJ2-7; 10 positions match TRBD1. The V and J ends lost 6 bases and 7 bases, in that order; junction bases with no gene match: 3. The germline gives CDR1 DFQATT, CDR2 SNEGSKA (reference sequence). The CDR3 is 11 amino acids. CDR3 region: CSADRGHEQYF. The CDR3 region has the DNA TGCAGTGCCGACAGGGGGCATGAGCAGTACTTC.

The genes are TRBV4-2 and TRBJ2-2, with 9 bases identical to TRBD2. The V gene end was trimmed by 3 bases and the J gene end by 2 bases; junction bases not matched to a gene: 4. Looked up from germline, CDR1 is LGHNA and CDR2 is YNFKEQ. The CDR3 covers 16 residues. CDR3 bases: TGTGCCAGCAGCCAGGAGCGGGGGGCCAACACCGGGGAGCTGTTTTTT. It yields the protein CASSQERGANTGELFF.

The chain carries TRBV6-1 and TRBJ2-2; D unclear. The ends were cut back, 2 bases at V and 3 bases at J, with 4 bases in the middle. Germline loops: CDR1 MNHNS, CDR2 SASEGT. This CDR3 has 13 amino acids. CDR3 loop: CASSERYTGELFF. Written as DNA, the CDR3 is TGTGCCAGCAGTGAACGGTACACCGGGGAGCTGTTTTTT.